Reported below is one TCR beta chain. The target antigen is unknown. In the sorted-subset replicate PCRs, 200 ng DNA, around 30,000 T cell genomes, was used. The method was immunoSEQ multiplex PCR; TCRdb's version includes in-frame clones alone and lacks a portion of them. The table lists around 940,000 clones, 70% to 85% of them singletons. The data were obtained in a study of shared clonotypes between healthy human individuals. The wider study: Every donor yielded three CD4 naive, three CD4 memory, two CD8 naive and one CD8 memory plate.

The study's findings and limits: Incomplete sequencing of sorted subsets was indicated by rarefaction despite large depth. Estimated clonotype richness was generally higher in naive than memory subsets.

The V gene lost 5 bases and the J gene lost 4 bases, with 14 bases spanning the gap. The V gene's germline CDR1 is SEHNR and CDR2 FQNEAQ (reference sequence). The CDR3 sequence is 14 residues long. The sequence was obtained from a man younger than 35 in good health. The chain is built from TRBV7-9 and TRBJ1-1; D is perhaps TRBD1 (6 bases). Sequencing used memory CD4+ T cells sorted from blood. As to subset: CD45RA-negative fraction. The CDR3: CASSGGASGTEAFF. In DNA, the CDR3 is TGTGCCAGCAGCGGGGGGGCCTCGGGCACTGAAGCTTTCTTT.